The rows below give T cell receptor beta chains drawn from one sample of a study of breast tumors, draining lymph nodes, adjacent tissues. Each CDR3 protein gets one entry after TCRdb re-called the multiplex PCR reads with MiXCR. This table holds 150,000 to 200,000 distinct CDR3 sequences, about 33% found once. The specimen was axillary lymph node tissue. These receptors all come from a female donor with breast cancer. Some clones in this sample may be carry-over from other donors' samples. The CDR3 runs from the conserved cysteine through the conserved F or W. D genes are given only for firm matches. Size values are once, few and many counts, or a class for expanded clones, and some rows have none.

J gene | V gene | D gene | clone size | CDR3 DNA | CDR3 protein
TRBJ2-1 | TRBV12-3/TRBV12-4 | NA | many | TGTGCCAGCAACCCCGGAGGGGGATCCTACAATGAGCAGTTCTTC | CASNPGGGSYNEQFF
TRBJ1-2 | TRBV13 | TRBD1 | NA | TGTGCCAGCAGTAAAACAGGGGGCCTCTATGGCTACACCTTC | CASSKTGGLYGYTF
TRBJ1-3 | TRBV29-1 | NA | once | TGCAGCGTTATTAAATCCCAGGGCACTGGAAACACCATATATTTT | CSVIKSQGTGNTIYF
TRBJ1-6 | TRBV9 | NA | once | TGTGCCAGCAGTGCTAGAGGGGAAAATAATTCACCCCTCCACTTT | CASSARGENNSPLHF
TRBJ1-2 | TRBV20-1 | TRBD1 | many | TGCAGTGCTGGTACCCCAGGGGGCCGGGGCTACACCTTC | CSAGTPGGRGYTF
TRBJ1-5 | TRBV19 | NA | many | TGTGCCAGTGAGGGACGGTCCAATCAGCCCCAGCATTTT | CASEGRSNQPQHF
TRBJ1-2 | TRBV20-1 | NA | many | TGCAGTGCTAGAGACAGAGATTATGGCTACACCTTC | CSARDRDYGYTF
TRBJ1-3 | TRBV9 | NA | many | TGTGCCAGCAGCGTAGCTCCAGGGAATGAAAACACCATATATTTT | CASSVAPGNENTIYF
TRBJ2-7 | TRBV20-1 | NA | many | TGCAGTGCTAGAGATATGGGACTCGGGCACGAGCAGTACTTC | CSARDMGLGHEQYF
TRBJ2-7 | TRBV7-8 | TRBD1 | many | TGTGCCAGCAGCTTACTCGGACAGGGGGCTTCAAACGAGCAGTACTTC | CASSLLGQGASNEQYF
TRBJ2-1 | TRBV19 | TRBD2 | many | TGTGCCAGTAGAGGGGGACTAGCGGGAGGGGGTTACAATGAGCAGTTCTTC | CASRGGLAGGGYNEQFF
TRBJ2-5 | TRBV5-1 | TRBD1 | few | TGCGCCAGCAGCTTGGAGGGGGCGCCCCAAGAGACCCAGTACTTC | CASSLEGAPQETQYF
TRBJ2-1 | TRBV7-2 | TRBD1 | many | TGTGCCAGCAGCCCCAAGGGGAGGACAGGGGGCAATGAGCAGTTCTTC | CASSPKGRTGGNEQFF
TRBJ2-7 | TRBV7-9 | TRBD2 | many | TGTGCCAGCAGCCCCCGGGGTAGCGGGAAATCCTACGAGCAGTACTTC | CASSPRGSGKSYEQYF
TRBJ1-1 | TRBV19 | TRBD1 | once | TGTGCCAGTAGCCCAGTCCCGGGACAGGGTTTGAACACTGAAGCTTTCTTT | CASSPVPGQGLNTEAFF
TRBJ2-2 | TRBV27 | NA | NA | TGTGCCAGCAGGAACAGGGTTTCTCCGGCCGGGGAGCTGTTTTTT | CASRNRVSPAGELFF
TRBJ2-1 | TRBV6-5 | TRBD2 | few | TGTGCCAGCAGAAATCTAGCGGGCCTGTCCTACAATGAGCAGTTCTTC | CASRNLAGLSYNEQFF
TRBJ2-3 | TRBV2 | NA | many | TGTGCCAGCAGTCGAACGACAGACAATACGCAGTATTTT | CASSRTTDNTQYF